Presented here are 28 T cell receptor beta chains from one specimen sequenced in a study of cytomegalovirus exposure and HLA in healthy donors. Primers included in the PCR were 60 Vbeta and 13 Jbeta primers. The method was immunoSEQ multiplex PCR; TCRdb's version includes in-frame clones alone and lacks a portion of them. This sample yields roughly 80,000 clones, of which more than 75% are seen a single time; approximately 3.4% belongs to the top ten. What was sequenced was PBMCs. These receptors all come from a man aged 35-49 years in good health and CMV-seronegative.

The rearrangement joins TRBV2 to TRBJ1-2; D remains ambiguous. The CDR3 totals 15 residues. Germline V gene lookup returns CDR1 SNHLY and CDR2 FYNNEI. V was shortened by 6 bases and J by 7 bases, with 21 bases between the two germline ends. The CDR3 DNA follows: TGTGCCAGCAGCTGGACCCCCTCAGGTAGCGGTGGCTACACCTTC. It encodes CASSWTPSGSGGYTF. Full variable domain (outside the CDR3, taken from reference TRBV2 and TRBJ1-2): EPEVTQTPSHQVTQMGQEVILRCVPISNHLYFYWYRQILGQKVEFLVSFYNNEISEKSEIFDDQFSVERPDGSNFTLKIRSTKLEDSAMYFCASSWTPSGSGGYTFGSGTRLTVV.

V usage is TRBV7-8 and J usage is TRBJ2-3; unclear D gene. The V gene lost 2 bases and the J gene lost 3 bases, with 12 bases spanning the gap. CDR3 size: 15 residues. Germline-derived CDR1 and CDR2 are SGHVS and FQNEAQ. The CDR3 region has the DNA TGTGCCAGCAGCTTAATGGAGAATCCAACAGATACGCAGTATTTT. Its protein product is CASSLMENPTDTQYF.

The V and J genes are TRBV5-8 and TRBJ2-7; TRBD2 matches at 8 bases. Unmatched junction bases numbered 2, after V lost 0 bases and J lost 0 bases. The CDR3 consists of 15 residues. CDR1 and CDR2 from the germline V gene are SGHTS and YDEGEE. The CDR3 region has the DNA TGTGCCAGCAGCTTGGCTGGGACTAGCTCCTACGAGCAGTACTTC. Translation gives CASSLAGTSSYEQYF.

V gene TRBV28 combines with J gene TRBJ2-3; 8 bases fit TRBD2. Germline assignment: CDR1 MDHEN and CDR2 SYDVKM. The CDR3 contains 13 residues. CDR3 residues: CVVAGSSTDTQYF. The CDR3 DNA reads as TGTGTCGTAGCGGGGTCTAGCACAGATACGCAGTATTTT.

V gene TRBV15 combines with J gene TRBJ1-3; D gene uncertain. Germline V gives CDR1 LNHNV, CDR2 YYDKDF (reference sequence). The V gene lost 1 base and the J gene lost 8 bases, with 15 bases spanning the gap. The CDR3 consists of 15 residues. Written as DNA, the CDR3 is TGTGCCACCAGCAGAGCCGTTATGGGAGTGTACACCATATATTTT. Encoded protein: CATSRAVMGVYTIYF. Filled out from reference TRBV15 and TRBJ1-3, the complete variable domain reads DAMVIQNPRYQVTQFGKPVTLSCSQTLNHNVMYWYQQKSSQAPKLLFHYYDKDFNNEADTPDNFQSRRPNTSFCFLDIRSPGLGDTAMYLCATSRAVMGVYTIYFGEGSWLTVV.

The chain combines TRBV11-2 with TRBJ1-2; D not resolved. V was pared by 5 bases and J by 2 bases, with 6 bases between. CDR1 and CDR2 (germline): SGHAT, FQNNGV. This CDR3 comprises 12 residues. The DNA of the CDR3 is TGTGCCAGCAGCAAAGAGAACTATGGCTACACCTTC. Translated: CASSKENYGYTF.

The V and J genes are TRBV4-3 and TRBJ2-7; 7 bases agree with TRBD1. The germline CDR1 and CDR2 sequences are LGHNA and YSLEER. The CDR3 totals 13 residues. Trimming cost V 3 bases and J 3 bases; bases outside gene matches: 2. The CDR3 DNA sequence: TGCGCCAGCAGCCATCACAGGGGCTACGAGCAGTACTTC. Its translation: CASSHHRGYEQYF.

The V gene is TRBV5-1, the J gene TRBJ2-1; TRBD1 is a possible D gene (5 bases). The CDR3 contains 15 residues. The V gene's germline CDR1 is SGHRS and CDR2 YFSETQ. The V end was cut by 3 bases, the J end by 1 base, with 11 bases between. The CDR3 nucleotides are TGCGCCAGCAGCTCAAAGGGGTTTTCCTACAATGAGCAGTTCTTC. Translation gives CASSSKGFSYNEQFF. Full variable domain (rest looked up from reference TRBV5-1 and TRBJ2-1): KAGVTQTPRYLIKTRGQQVTLSCSPISGHRSVSWYQQTPGQGLQFLFEYFSETQRNKGNFPGRFSGRQFSNSRSEMNVSTLELGDSALYLCASSSKGFSYNEQFFGPGTRLTVL.

This chain links TRBV5-1 with TRBJ2-2, with 8 bases aligning to TRBD1. The CDR3 contains 15 residues. The germline CDR1 and CDR2 sequences are SGHRS and YFSETQ. After removal of 2 bases from V and 6 bases from J, the junction contained 6 bases not matched to a gene. The chain's CDR3 is CASSLPQGAAGELFF. CDR3 bases: TGCGCCAGCAGCTTACCCCAGGGGGCGGCCGGGGAGCTGTTTTTT.

This chain joins TRBV19 and TRBJ1-1; the D gene is possibly TRBD1 (6 bases). Germline V lookup: CDR1 LNHDA, CDR2 SQIVND (reference sequence). The CDR3 is made up of 14 amino acids. Trimming left V 5 bases short and J 5 bases short, with 15 bases between. The CDR3 DNA follows: TGTGCCAGTAGTGACGACAGGCCGGGGACTGAAGCTTTCTTT. This gives the protein CASSDDRPGTEAFF.

This clone has just one count. The J gene is TRBJ2-1, the V gene TRBV30, with TRBD2 matching over 12 bases. Trimming at V came to 8 bases and at J to 8 bases, leaving 7 bases not matched to a gene. The CDR3 runs to 13 residues. Germline V gives CDR1 GTSNPN, CDR2 SVGIG (reference sequence). As DNA, the CDR3 is TGTGCCGGCGTACTAGCGGGGGGCCATGAGCAGTTCTTC. Its translation: CAGVLAGGHEQFF.

The genes are TRBV19 and TRBJ2-7; 8 bases align to TRBD1. The CDR3 has 15 residues. The germline CDR1 and CDR2 sequences are LNHDA and SQIVND (reference sequence). V lost 6 bases and J lost 3; bases outside the gene matches: 10. In nucleotides, the CDR3 is TGTGCCAGTAGGAGGGGGACAGGAGATTACTACGAGCAGTACTTC. It translates to CASRRGTGDYYEQYF.

The V and J genes are TRBV5-1 and TRBJ2-3; the match to TRBD1 covers 9 bases. J was trimmed by 2 bases and V by 0 bases; bases with no gene match: 4. Per the germline V gene, CDR1 is SGHRS and CDR2 is YFSETQ. CDR3 length equals 16 residues. CDR3 region: CASSLGGTGPTDTQYF. As DNA, the CDR3 is TGCGCCAGCAGCTTGGGTGGGACAGGGCCCACAGATACGCAGTATTTT. Drawing the rest from reference TRBV5-1 and TRBJ2-3, the complete variable domain is KAGVTQTPRYLIKTRGQQVTLSCSPISGHRSVSWYQQTPGQGLQFLFEYFSETQRNKGNFPGRFSGRQFSNSRSEMNVSTLELGDSALYLCASSLGGTGPTDTQYFGPGTRLTVL.

Comment on this clone: The junction does not match germline at one end; this may be a read error. The J gene is TRBJ2-7, the V gene TRBV11-2; 9 bases are shared with TRBD1. CDR1 SGHAT and CDR2 FQNNGV come from the germline V gene. The CDR3 is 17 amino acids. The CDR3: CASSLGTPGQGGYGQYF. CDR3 DNA sequence: TGTGCCAGCAGCTTAGGGACACCGGGACAGGGAGGATACGGGCAGTACTTC.

The genes are TRBV9 and TRBJ1-1; D remains unclear. With 0 bases removed from V and 3 bases from J, the gap between germline ends came to 6 bases. The CDR3 runs 13 residues. Germline V gene lookup returns CDR1 SGDLS and CDR2 YYNGEE. The DNA of the CDR3 is TGTGCCAGCAGCGTAGGGCGGGACACTGAAGCTTTCTTT. Translated, it gives CASSVGRDTEAFF.

The V gene is TRBV19, the J gene TRBJ1-1; D is unclear. In germline, CDR1 is LNHDA, CDR2 SQIVND (reference sequence). The CDR3 is 14 amino acids. V was trimmed by 7 bases and J by 3 bases, leaving 15 bases between them. The CDR3, as DNA: TGTGCCAGTACCGATCAAAACGGAGACACTGAAGCTTTCTTT. Amino acid sequence: CASTDQNGDTEAFF.

This clone has more than one count but fewer than ten. The CDR3 coding sequence is TGTGCCAGCCGAGACAGGGGCAGCAATCAGCCCCAGCATTTT. The encoded protein is CASRDRGSNQPQHF. This chain connects TRBV28 to TRBJ1-5; 8 bases are a match to TRBD1. This CDR3 region has 14 residues. After removal of 8 bases from V and 1 base from J, the junction contained 4 bases not matched to a gene. Germline assignment: CDR1 MDHEN and CDR2 SYDVKM.

The chain recombines TRBV7-6 with TRBJ2-7; 8 bases map to TRBD2. Germline values: CDR1 SGHVS, CDR2 FNYEAQ. The CDR3 is 17 amino acids. V lost 0 bases to trimming and J lost 3 bases; unmatched junction nucleotides: 10. The CDR3 bases are TGTGCCAGCAGCTTAGCGGGGTCCCCGGGGGGGCTCTACGAGCAGTACTTC. Translation gives CASSLAGSPGGLYEQYF.

This chain joins TRBV5-1 and TRBJ2-7; 7 bases fit TRBD1. In germline, CDR1 is SGHRS, CDR2 YFSETQ. The V and J ends lost 0 bases and 4 bases, in that order; junction bases with no gene match: 4. The CDR3 spans 14 residues. CDR3 amino acids: CASSLGIRGYEQYF. CDR3 sequence (DNA): TGCGCCAGCAGCTTGGGTATCAGGGGGTACGAGCAGTACTTC.

For the CDR3, the DNA is TGCGCCAGCAGCTTGAATGCCGGAGGCACTGAAGCTTTCTTT. It is translated as CASSLNAGGTEAFF. J is TRBJ1-1 and V is TRBV5-1; D remains ambiguous. The CDR3 is made up of 14 amino acids. The germline V gene encodes CDR1 SGHRS and CDR2 YFSETQ. Trimming took 1 base from V and 4 from J, leaving 11 bases between them.

The chain couples TRBV5-1 to TRBJ2-5; tentatively, D is TRBD1 (7 bases). V lost 3 bases and J lost 5, with 17 bases in between. CDR3 length: 15 amino acids. Germline loops: CDR1 SGHRS, CDR2 YFSETQ. In nucleotides, the CDR3 is TGCGCCAGCAGCTCATATCAGGGGGGCTGGGAGACCCAGTACTTC. It encodes CASSSYQGGWETQYF.

The chain combines TRBV30 with TRBJ1-2; TRBD1 is a possible D gene (5 bases). Germline V lookup: CDR1 GTSNPN, CDR2 SVGIG (reference sequence). Trimming removed 3 bases from V and 4 bases from J, with 6 bases in between. The CDR3 sequence is 11 residues long. CDR3 DNA: TGTGCCTGGAGACAGGTCTATGGCTACACCTTC. Amino acids: CAWRQVYGYTF.

The chain is built from TRBV5-1 and TRBJ2-7; 7 nucleotides line up with TRBD1. V dropped 5 bases and J dropped 4; count of bases not matched to a gene: 12. CDR1 is SGHRS and CDR2 is YFSETQ in the germline V gene. The CDR3 covers 15 residues. CDR3 sequence reads: CASSGENRGRYEQYF. CDR3 nucleotides: TGCGCCAGCAGTGGGGAGAACAGGGGACGGTACGAGCAGTACTTC. Full variable domain (rest looked up from reference TRBV5-1 and TRBJ2-7): KAGVTQTPRYLIKTRGQQVTLSCSPISGHRSVSWYQQTPGQGLQFLFEYFSETQRNKGNFPGRFSGRQFSNSRSEMNVSTLELGDSALYLCASSGENRGRYEQYFGPGTRLTVT.

The gene calls are TRBV29-1 and TRBJ2-5, with TRBD1 identical over 9 bases. Germline assignment: CDR1 SQVTM and CDR2 ANQGSEA. V shed 6 bases and J 10 bases; nucleotides not matched to a gene: 6. The CDR3 extends over 11 amino acids. The CDR3 DNA is TGCAGCGTCCCCCGGGACAGGGACCAGTACTTC. Protein product: CSVPRDRDQYF.

This clone came up a few times. The CDR3 sequence: CASSPRDSKVRNQPQHF. The CDR3 DNA sequence: TGTGCCAGCAGTCCCCGGGACAGTAAGGTTCGGAATCAGCCCCAGCATTTT. This chain connects TRBV2 to TRBJ1-5; 7 positions agree with TRBD1. Germline trimming cut 5 bases from V and 4 bases from J; bases unmatched to any gene: 14. Per germline, CDR1 SNHLY and CDR2 FYNNEI. This CDR3 has 17 amino acids.

The V gene is TRBV30, the J gene TRBJ1-5; D ambiguous. Germline V gene lookup returns CDR1 GTSNPN and CDR2 SVGIG (reference sequence). The CDR3 consists of 17 residues. Trimming took off 0 bases at V and 0 bases at J, with 15 bases between the two ends. The CDR3 protein is CAWSVLGGIGSNQPQHF. Here the CDR3 DNA reads TGTGCCTGGAGTGTACTGGGAGGGATTGGTAGCAATCAGCCCCAGCATTTT.

The chain has TRBV5-6 and TRBJ2-5, with no clear D. V was clipped by 1 base and J by 5 bases, with 9 bases between them. The CDR3 totals 13 residues. CDR1 is SGHDT and CDR2 is YYEEEE in the germline V gene. CDR3 in amino acids: CASSLNFAETQYF. CDR3 in DNA: TGTGCCAGCAGCTTGAATTTTGCGGAGACCCAGTACTTC.

The gene calls are TRBV5-1 and TRBJ2-5, with a possible D match to TRBD2 (6 bases). Matching the DNA end better, TRBJ2-7 makes the J call doubtful. CDR3 size: 15 residues. Germline V gives CDR1 SGHRS, CDR2 YFSETQ. The CDR3 region is CASSLVSRDSYEQYF. As DNA, the CDR3 is TGCGCCAGCAGCTTGGTCTCGCGGGACTCCTACGAGCAGTACTTC.